The 28 T cell receptor beta chains given below trace back to one sample, sequenced in a study of CD8+CD57+ T cells in acquired aplastic anemia. Profiles of TCR beta VDJ and CDR3 were generated from a genomic DNA template. From the reads, TCRdb called clonotypes with MiXCR, one entry per CDR3 protein. Altogether some 200,000 distinct CDR3 sequences are present, 40% to 55% being singletons, with the ten largest covering approximately 9.7%. For sequencing, patients were chosen who had shown expansion of CD8+CD57+ cells by flow cytometry. Sequenced material: sorted CD4+, CD8+, or CD8+CD57+ T cells (not recorded which) from PBMCs. These receptor sequences come from a human donor with aplastic anemia.

This clonotype showed up many times. The chain carries TRBV9 and TRBJ2-5; a possible D gene is TRBD1 (6 bases). CDR1 and CDR2 from the germline V gene are SGDLS and YYNGEE. Trimming shortened V by 3 bases and J by 0 bases, and 9 bases separated the two germline ends. This CDR3 is built from 14 residues. The CDR3 sequence is CASSETGYQETQYF. CDR3 coding DNA: TGTGCCAGCAGCGAAACAGGGTACCAAGAGACCCAGTACTTC.

This clonotype was found a few times. The chain employs TRBV15 and TRBJ2-6, with TRBD2 as a possible D gene (6 bases). V dropped 0 bases and J dropped 2 bases, with 11 bases sitting between them. Germline V lookup: CDR1 LNHNV, CDR2 YYDKDF (reference sequence). The CDR3 sequence is 17 residues long. CDR3 sequence (DNA): TGTGCCACCAGCAGAGATGGAGGGAGCACTGGGGCCAACGTCCTGACTTTC. Protein sequence: CATSRDGGSTGANVLTF.

On this clonotype itself: The junction departs from germline at one end; a sequencing error may be responsible. This chain uses TRBV20-1 with TRBJ1-6, with D tentatively TRBD1 (5 bases). The CDR3 is made up of 15 amino acids. Looked up from germline, CDR1 is DFQATT and CDR2 is SNEGSKA (reference sequence). Written as DNA, the CDR3 is TGCAGTGCTTCAGTGGGGACTTTGGAAGGATCACCCCTCTACTTT. It yields the protein CSASVGTLEGSPLYF.

The chain is built from TRBV9 and TRBJ1-2; the match to TRBD1 covers 7 bases. Trimming removed 1 base from V and 6 bases from J; junction bases left unmatched: 3. This CDR3 comprises 13 residues. The germline CDR1 and CDR2 sequences are SGDLS and YYNGEE. The CDR3 DNA is TGTGCCAGCAGCGTACAGGGGGGGAATGGCTACACCTTC. Its translation is CASSVQGGNGYTF.

This clonotype was counted many times. CDR3 DNA: TGTGCCAGCAGTGATGACAGGGCTGAAGCTTTCTTT. Its translation: CASSDDRAEAFF. The gene calls are TRBV2 and TRBJ1-1; 7 bases are a match to TRBD1. J lost 6 bases, V lost 3 bases, and 1 base had no gene match. The CDR3 length is 12 residues. CDR1 SNHLY and CDR2 FYNNEI come from the germline V gene.

As regards this clonotype: This may be a read error: a much more frequent sequence differs by one nucleotide. This chain joins TRBV29-1 and TRBJ2-7; D possibly matches TRBD1 or TRBD2 (5 bases each). The germline gives CDR1 SQVTM, CDR2 ANQGSEA. The CDR3 runs 13 residues. The CDR3 protein is CSAEWDGFYEQYF. The DNA for the CDR3 is TGCAGCGCTGAATGGGACGGTTTCTACGAGCAGTACTTC.

The chain combines TRBV2 with TRBJ1-2, with D maybe TRBD1 (5 bases). Trimming shortened V by 11 bases and J by 8 bases, and 15 bases separated the two germline ends. CDR1 SNHLY and CDR2 FYNNEI come from the germline V gene. The CDR3 loop spans 11 amino acids. CDR3 region: CAENPGYGYTF. The CDR3 nucleotides read TGTGCCGAAAACCCAGGGTACGGCTACACCTTC.

The sample holds many counts of this clonotype. The V gene is TRBV19, the J gene TRBJ1-1, with D tentatively TRBD1 (5 bases). V shed 3 bases and J shed 11 bases, with 19 bases lying between them. CDR1 LNHDA and CDR2 SQIVND come from the germline V gene (reference sequence). This CDR3 region has 14 residues. CDR3 nucleotides: TGTGCCAGTAGTATCGCTGGGACTGTCGATGGGGCTTTCTTT. Translating gives CASSIAGTVDGAFF. The full variable domain, in which reference TRBV19 and TRBJ1-1 provide the parts outside the CDR3, is DGGITQSPKYLFRKEGQNVTLSCEQNLNHDAMYWYRQDPGQGLRLIYYSQIVNDFQKGDIAEGYSVSREKKESFPLTVTSAQKNPTAFYLCASSIAGTVDGAFFGQGTRLTVV.

V is TRBV20-1 and J is TRBJ2-7, with 11 positions matching TRBD1. This CDR3 has 13 residues. J was trimmed by 6 bases and V by 3 bases; bases with no gene match: 4. Germline V gene sequence: CDR1 DFQATT, CDR2 SNEGSKA (reference sequence). CDR3 in DNA: TGCAGTGCTAGGCCCGGACAGGGGGCCGAGCAGTACTTC. It codes for CSARPGQGAEQYF.

The chain has TRBV7-6 and TRBJ2-5; 8 positions match TRBD1. The CDR3 consists of 14 residues. CDR1 is SGHVS, CDR2 FNYEAQ, per germline. J lost 1 base, V lost 5 bases, and 3 bases had no gene match. The CDR3 region is CASSHTGGQETQYF. The CDR3 nucleotides are TGTGCCAGCAGCCACACAGGGGGCCAAGAGACCCAGTACTTC.

This clonotype was picked up one time. It is likely a read error, because the conserved phenylalanine at the end of the CDR3 is missing. The rearrangement joins TRBV24-1 to TRBJ1-1, with D unclear. The CDR3 is 14 residues long. Germline loops: CDR1 KGHDR, CDR2 SFDVKD. CDR3 sequence reads: CAISDSGSDKGAFC. CDR3 coding DNA: TGTGCCATCAGTGATTCAGGAAGCGACAAAGGAGCTTTCTGT.

The V gene is TRBV20-1, the J gene TRBJ1-1; D is undetermined. Per the germline V gene, CDR1 is DFQATT and CDR2 is SNEGSKA (reference sequence). The CDR3 is 11 residues long. Trimming stripped 2 bases from V and 5 bases from J, with 6 bases between. The CDR3, as DNA: TGCAGTGCTAGAAAGGGAACTGAAGCTTTCTTT. Amino acids: CSARKGTEAFF.

This clonotype was seen at least ten times. The chain joins TRBV12-3 or TRBV12-4 to TRBJ1-1, with D uncertain. The V end was cut by 3 bases, the J end by 1 base, with 15 bases between. The CDR3 is 16 residues long. The CDR3 region has the DNA TGTGCCAGCAGTTTTCGGGTCGGCAGCTCGAACACTGAAGCTTTCTTT. Protein product: CASSFRVGSSNTEAFF.

The chain links TRBV20-1 to TRBJ2-5; D unclear. Between the trimmed V and J ends, which lost 0 bases and 2 bases, there was a span of 25 bases. The CDR3 is 19 residues long. Germline CDR1 is DFQATT and CDR2 is SNEGSKA (reference sequence). The DNA of the CDR3 is TGCAGTGCTAGAGATCTAGTGACTGGGCGCACAGCCCCTCAAGAGACCCAGTACTTC. Protein product: CSARDLVTGRTAPQETQYF.

In this sample, this clonotype turned up many times. The chain carries TRBV6-5 and TRBJ2-7; 10 positions agree with TRBD1. The V and J ends lost 5 bases and 2 bases, in that order; junction bases with no gene match: 3. The CDR3 is 14 amino acids. CDR1 is MNHEY and CDR2 is SVGAGI in the germline V gene. CDR3 bases: TGTGCCAGCAGTAGGACAGGGGGACCCTACGAGCAGTACTTC. It yields the protein CASSRTGGPYEQYF.

This clonotype was counted ten times or more. The chain is built from TRBV24-1 and TRBJ1-2; TRBD1 matches 7 bases. The CDR3 has 15 residues. Germline values: CDR1 KGHDR, CDR2 SFDVKD. The V segment lost 4 bases and the J segment 4 bases; nucleotides outside the gene matches: 8. The CDR3, as DNA: TGTGCCACCAGTGACAGGACAGGCCTTGGCTATGGCTACACCTTC. It translates to CATSDRTGLGYGYTF.

Note on this clonotype: A read error may be the cause here, since a much bigger clone is one base away. The CDR3 reads CAISPDAGAPYEQYF. Here the CDR3 DNA reads TGTGCCATCAGCCCCGATGCGGGGGCGCCCTACGAGCAGTACTTC. This sequence joins TRBV10-3 and TRBJ2-7; TRBD2 is a possible D gene (7 bases). The CDR3 loop spans 15 amino acids. Per germline, CDR1 ENHRY and CDR2 SYGVKD. V shed 6 bases and J shed 2 bases, with 17 bases lying between them.

The chain combines TRBV7-9 with TRBJ1-5; 7 bases align to TRBD1. The CDR3 contains 15 residues. The V gene's germline CDR1 is SEHNR and CDR2 FQNEAQ (reference sequence). Trimming removed 5 bases from V and 0 bases from J; junction bases left unmatched: 4. The CDR3 DNA reads TGTGCCAGCAGCAGGACAGGACATAGCAATCAGCCCCAGCATTTT. As protein: CASSRTGHSNQPQHF.

This clonotype was counted ten times or more. This CDR3 reads CASSSQGALNTEAFF. DNA of the CDR3: TGCGCCAGCAGCTCCCAGGGGGCGCTGAACACTGAAGCTTTCTTT. The chain employs TRBV5-1 and TRBJ1-1; 8 bases map to TRBD1. The trim removed 3 bases at V and 0 bases at J, leaving 4 bases unmatched. The CDR3 sequence is 15 residues long. The V gene's germline CDR1 is SGHRS and CDR2 YFSETQ.

V and J are TRBV10-3 and TRBJ1-6, with D perhaps TRBD1 (5 bases). Germline assignment: CDR1 ENHRY and CDR2 SYGVKD. The CDR3 loop spans 14 amino acids. V was shortened by 2 bases and J by 6 bases, with 8 bases between the two germline ends. The CDR3 DNA sequence: TGTGCCATCAGTGAGGCAGGGCTTAATTCACCCCTCCACTTT. Its protein product is CAISEAGLNSPLHF.

This chain connects TRBV20-1 to TRBJ1-1; 7 bases are a match to TRBD1. The V and J ends lost 6 bases and 0 bases, in that order; junction bases with no gene match: 7. This CDR3 region has 14 residues. The germline V gene has CDR1 DFQATT and CDR2 SNEGSKA (reference sequence). The DNA of the CDR3 is TGCAGTGCCACACAGGGGACTTTGAACACTGAAGCTTTCTTT. Translated, it gives CSATQGTLNTEAFF.

This clonotype was picked up a small number of times. V and J are TRBV7-9 and TRBJ1-2, with no clear D. CDR1 and CDR2 from the germline V gene are SEHNR and FQNEAQ (reference sequence). This CDR3 region has 13 residues. Trimming took off 5 bases at V and 4 bases at J, with 11 bases between the two ends. Written as DNA, the CDR3 is TGTGCCAGCAGCGTAGAGGACCCCTATGGCTACACCTTC. Its protein product is CASSVEDPYGYTF.

The rearrangement uses TRBV15 and TRBJ2-1; 10 nucleotides line up with TRBD2. The germline V gene encodes CDR1 LNHNV and CDR2 YYDKDF (reference sequence). The CDR3 has 16 residues. J gave up 4 bases and V 0 bases, and 3 bases lay outside the gene matches. This chain's CDR3 is CATSREGLADYNEQFF. The CDR3 coding sequence is TGTGCCACCAGCAGAGAAGGACTAGCGGATTACAATGAGCAGTTCTTC.

This chain links TRBV7-2 with TRBJ2-5; D unclear. From germline, CDR1 is SGHTA and CDR2 FQGNSA. This CDR3 comprises 14 residues. V gave up 1 base and J gave up 4 bases, with 10 bases separating them. The DNA of the CDR3 is TGTGCCAGCAGCTTAGAGTGGGTGGCAGAGACCCAGTACTTC. Translation gives CASSLEWVAETQYF.

This sequence joins TRBV5-5 and TRBJ2-1, with D uncertain. Trimming shortened V by 4 bases and J by 4 bases, and 9 bases separated the two germline ends. CDR1 SGHKS and CDR2 YYEKEE come from the germline V gene (reference sequence). The CDR3 has 13 amino acids. The CDR3 region is CASSPEIYNEQFF. DNA of the CDR3: TGTGCCAGCAGCCCAGAAATTTACAATGAGCAGTTCTTC.

This clonotype was seen at least ten times. Here the CDR3 reads CASRETGLTNEKLFF. Written as DNA, the CDR3 is TGTGCCAGCAGGGAAACGGGACTGACGAATGAAAAACTGTTTTTT. The chain links TRBV2 to TRBJ1-4; perhaps TRBD1 as D (5 bases). Germline CDR1 is SNHLY and CDR2 is FYNNEI. There are 15 residues in the CDR3. V was cut by 6 bases and J by 5 bases, with 16 bases left in between.

This clonotype was seen a few times. The V and J genes are TRBV24-1 and TRBJ2-3, with D perhaps TRBD1 or TRBD2 (5 bases each). This CDR3 region has 14 residues. Per the germline V gene, CDR1 is KGHDR and CDR2 is SFDVKD. Trimming stripped 9 bases from V and 0 bases from J, with 12 bases between. The CDR3 sequence: CATQGRLSTDTQYF. CDR3 in DNA: TGTGCCACCCAGGGACGGCTAAGCACAGATACGCAGTATTTT.

This clonotype was found many times. J is TRBJ1-2 and V is TRBV5-6; unclear D gene. With 1 base removed from V and 4 bases from J, the gap between germline ends came to 5 bases. CDR1 SGHDT and CDR2 YYEEEE come from the germline V gene. The CDR3 extends over 12 amino acids. The CDR3 nucleotides read TGTGCCAGCAGCTTGACGGGCTATGGCTACACCTTC. Translating gives CASSLTGYGYTF.